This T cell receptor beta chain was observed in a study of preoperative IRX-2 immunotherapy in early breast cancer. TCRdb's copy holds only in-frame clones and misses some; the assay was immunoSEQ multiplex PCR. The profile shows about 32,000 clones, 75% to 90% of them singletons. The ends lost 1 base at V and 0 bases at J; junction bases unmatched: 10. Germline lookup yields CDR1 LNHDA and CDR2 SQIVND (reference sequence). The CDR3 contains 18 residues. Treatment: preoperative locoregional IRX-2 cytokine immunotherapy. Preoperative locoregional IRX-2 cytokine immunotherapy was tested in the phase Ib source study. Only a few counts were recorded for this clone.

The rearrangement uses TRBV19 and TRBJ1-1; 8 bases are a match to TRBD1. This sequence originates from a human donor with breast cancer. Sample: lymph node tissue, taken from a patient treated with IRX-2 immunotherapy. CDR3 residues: CASSIVGGTGVMNTEAFF. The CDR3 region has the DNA TGTGCCAGTAGTATAGTAGGGGGGACAGGAGTTATGAACACTGAAGCTTTCTTT.